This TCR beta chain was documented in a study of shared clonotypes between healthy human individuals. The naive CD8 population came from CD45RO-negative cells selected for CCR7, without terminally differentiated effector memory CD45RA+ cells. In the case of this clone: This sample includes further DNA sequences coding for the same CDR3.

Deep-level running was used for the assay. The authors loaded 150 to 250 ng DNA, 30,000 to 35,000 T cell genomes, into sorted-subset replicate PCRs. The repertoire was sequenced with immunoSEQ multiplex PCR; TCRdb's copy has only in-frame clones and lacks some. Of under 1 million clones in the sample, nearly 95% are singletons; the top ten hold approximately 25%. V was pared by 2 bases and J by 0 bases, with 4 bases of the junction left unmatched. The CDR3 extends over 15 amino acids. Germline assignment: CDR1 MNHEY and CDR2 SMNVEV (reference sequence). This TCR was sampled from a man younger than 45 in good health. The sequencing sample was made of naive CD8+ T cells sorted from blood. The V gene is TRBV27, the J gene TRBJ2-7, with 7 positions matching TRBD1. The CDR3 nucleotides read TGTGCCAGCAGTTTAATTGCAGGGGGCTCCTACGAGCAGTACTTC. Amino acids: CASSLIAGGSYEQYF.